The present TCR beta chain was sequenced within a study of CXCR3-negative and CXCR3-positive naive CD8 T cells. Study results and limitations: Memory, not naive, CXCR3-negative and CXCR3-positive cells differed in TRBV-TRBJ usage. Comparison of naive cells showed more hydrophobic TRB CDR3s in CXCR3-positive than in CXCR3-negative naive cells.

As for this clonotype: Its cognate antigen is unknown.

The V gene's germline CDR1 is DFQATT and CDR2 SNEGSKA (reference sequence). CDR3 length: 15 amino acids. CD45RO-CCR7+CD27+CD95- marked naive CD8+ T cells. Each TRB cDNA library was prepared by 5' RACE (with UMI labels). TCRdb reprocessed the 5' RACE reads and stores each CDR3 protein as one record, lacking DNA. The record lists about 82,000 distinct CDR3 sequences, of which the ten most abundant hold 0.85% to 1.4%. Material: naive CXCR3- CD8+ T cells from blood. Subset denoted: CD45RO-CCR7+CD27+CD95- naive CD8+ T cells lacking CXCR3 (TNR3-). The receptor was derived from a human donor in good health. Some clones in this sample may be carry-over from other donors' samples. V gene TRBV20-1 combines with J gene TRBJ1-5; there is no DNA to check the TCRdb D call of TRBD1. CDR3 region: CSAKIGQFSNQPQHF.